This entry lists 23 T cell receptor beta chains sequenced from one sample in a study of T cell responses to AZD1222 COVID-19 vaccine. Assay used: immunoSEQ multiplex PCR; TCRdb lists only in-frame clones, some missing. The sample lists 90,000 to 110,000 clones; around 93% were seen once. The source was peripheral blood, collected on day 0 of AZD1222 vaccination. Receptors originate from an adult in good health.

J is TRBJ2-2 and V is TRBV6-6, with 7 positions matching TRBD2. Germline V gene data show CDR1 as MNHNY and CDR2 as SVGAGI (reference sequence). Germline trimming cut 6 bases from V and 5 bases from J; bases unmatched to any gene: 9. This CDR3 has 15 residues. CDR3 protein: CASRPGLDWTGELFF. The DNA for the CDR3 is TGTGCCAGCAGACCCGGACTAGATTGGACCGGGGAGCTGTTTTTT.

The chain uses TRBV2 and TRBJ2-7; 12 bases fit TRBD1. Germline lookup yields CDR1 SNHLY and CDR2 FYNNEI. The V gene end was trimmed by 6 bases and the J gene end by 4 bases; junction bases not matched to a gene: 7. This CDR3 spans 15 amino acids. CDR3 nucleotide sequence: TGTGCCAGCAGCCGGGACAGGGGGCCCACTTACGAGCAGTACTTC. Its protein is CASSRDRGPTYEQYF.

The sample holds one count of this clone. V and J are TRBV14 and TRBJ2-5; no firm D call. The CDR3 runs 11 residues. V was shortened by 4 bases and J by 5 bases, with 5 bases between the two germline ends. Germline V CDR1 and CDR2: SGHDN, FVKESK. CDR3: CASSLGETQYF. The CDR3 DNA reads TGTGCCAGCAGCCTCGGGGAGACCCAGTACTTC.

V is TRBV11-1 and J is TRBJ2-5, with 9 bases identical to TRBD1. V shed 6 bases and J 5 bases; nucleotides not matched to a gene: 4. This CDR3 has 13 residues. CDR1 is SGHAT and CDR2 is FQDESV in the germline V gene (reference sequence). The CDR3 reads CASSYRGRETQYF. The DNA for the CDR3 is TGTGCCAGCAGTTACAGGGGGCGGGAGACCCAGTACTTC.

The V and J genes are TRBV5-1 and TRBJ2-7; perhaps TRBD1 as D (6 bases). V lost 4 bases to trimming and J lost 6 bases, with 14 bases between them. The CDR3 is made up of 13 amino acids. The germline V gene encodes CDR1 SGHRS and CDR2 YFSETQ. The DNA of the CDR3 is TGCGCCAGCAGCGCCCGGGACAATAGCGAGCAGTACTTC. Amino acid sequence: CASSARDNSEQYF.

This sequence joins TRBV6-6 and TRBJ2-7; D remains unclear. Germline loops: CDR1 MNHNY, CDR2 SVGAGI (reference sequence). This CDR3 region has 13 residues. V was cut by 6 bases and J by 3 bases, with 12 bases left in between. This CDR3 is CASSSDQIYEQYF. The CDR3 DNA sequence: TGTGCCAGCAGCTCCGACCAGATCTACGAGCAGTACTTC.

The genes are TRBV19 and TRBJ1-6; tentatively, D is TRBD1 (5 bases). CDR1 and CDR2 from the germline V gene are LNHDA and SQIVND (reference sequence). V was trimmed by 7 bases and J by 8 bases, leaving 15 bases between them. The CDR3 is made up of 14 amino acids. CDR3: CASTPGQLYSPLHF. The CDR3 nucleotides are TGTGCCAGTACCCCGGGGCAGCTTTATTCACCCCTCCACTTT.

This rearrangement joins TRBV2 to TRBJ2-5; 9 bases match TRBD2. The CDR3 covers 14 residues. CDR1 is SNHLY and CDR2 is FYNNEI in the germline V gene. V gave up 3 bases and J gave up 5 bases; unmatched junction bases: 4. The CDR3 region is CASSEREGRETQYF. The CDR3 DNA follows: TGTGCCAGCAGTGAGCGGGAGGGCCGGGAGACCCAGTACTTC.

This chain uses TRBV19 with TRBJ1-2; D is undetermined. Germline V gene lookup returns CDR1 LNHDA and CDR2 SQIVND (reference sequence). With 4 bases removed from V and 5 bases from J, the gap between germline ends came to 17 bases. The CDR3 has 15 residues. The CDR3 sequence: CASSSDWGGEYGYTF. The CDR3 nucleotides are TGTGCCAGTAGTAGCGACTGGGGAGGAGAATATGGCTACACCTTC. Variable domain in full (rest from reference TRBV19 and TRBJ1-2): DGGITQSPKYLFRKEGQNVTLSCEQNLNHDAMYWYRQDPGQGLRLIYYSQIVNDFQKGDIAEGYSVSREKKESFPLTVTSAQKNPTAFYLCASSSDWGGEYGYTFGSGTRLTVV.

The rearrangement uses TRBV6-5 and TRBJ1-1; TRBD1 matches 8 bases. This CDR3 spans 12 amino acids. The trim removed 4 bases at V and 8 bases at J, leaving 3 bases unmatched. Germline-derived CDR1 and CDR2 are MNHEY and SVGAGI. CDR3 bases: TGTGCCAGCAGTTGGTCAGGGGGCGAAGCTTTCTTT. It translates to CASSWSGGEAFF.

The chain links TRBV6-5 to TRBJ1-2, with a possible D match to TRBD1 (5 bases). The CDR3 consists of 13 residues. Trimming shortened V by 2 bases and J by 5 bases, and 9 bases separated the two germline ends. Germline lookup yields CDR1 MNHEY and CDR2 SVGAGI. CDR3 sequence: CASSYGTVYGYTF. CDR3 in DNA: TGTGCCAGCAGTTACGGGACGGTATATGGCTACACCTTC.

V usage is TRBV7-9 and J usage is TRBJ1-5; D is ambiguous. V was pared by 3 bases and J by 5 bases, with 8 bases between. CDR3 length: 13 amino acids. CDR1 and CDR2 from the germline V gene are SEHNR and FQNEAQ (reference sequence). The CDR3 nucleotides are TGTGCCAGCAGCTTCCTTAATGATCAGCCCCAGCATTTT. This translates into CASSFLNDQPQHF.

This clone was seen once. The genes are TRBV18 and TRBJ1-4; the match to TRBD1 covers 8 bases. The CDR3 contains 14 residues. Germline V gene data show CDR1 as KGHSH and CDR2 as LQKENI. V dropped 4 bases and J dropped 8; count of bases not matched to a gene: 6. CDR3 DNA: TGTGCCAGCTCACTAGGACAGGGATCCGAAAAACTGTTTTTT. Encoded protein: CASSLGQGSEKLFF. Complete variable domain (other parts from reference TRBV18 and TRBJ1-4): NAGVMQNPRHLVRRRGQEARLRCSPMKGHSHVYWYRQLPEEGLKFMVYLQKENIIDESGMPKERFSAEFPKEGPSILRIQQVVRGDSAAYFCASSLGQGSEKLFFGSGTQLSVL.

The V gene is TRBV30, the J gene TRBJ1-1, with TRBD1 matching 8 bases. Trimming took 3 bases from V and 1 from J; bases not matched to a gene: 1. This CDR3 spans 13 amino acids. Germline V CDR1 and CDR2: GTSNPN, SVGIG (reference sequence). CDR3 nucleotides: TGTGCCTGGAGGGGGACAGGGAACACTGAAGCTTTCTTT. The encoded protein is CAWRGTGNTEAFF.

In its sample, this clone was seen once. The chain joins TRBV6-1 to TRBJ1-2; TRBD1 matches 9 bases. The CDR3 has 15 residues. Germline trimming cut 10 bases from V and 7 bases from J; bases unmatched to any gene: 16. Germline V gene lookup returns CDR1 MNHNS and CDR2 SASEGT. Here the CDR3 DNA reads TGTGCCACCCCTATGGAGGGACAGGGACCTCCTGGCTACACCTTC. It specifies CATPMEGQGPPGYTF.

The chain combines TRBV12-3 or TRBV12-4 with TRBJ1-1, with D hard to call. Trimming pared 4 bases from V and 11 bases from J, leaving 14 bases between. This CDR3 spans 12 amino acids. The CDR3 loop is CASSSQAFRAFF. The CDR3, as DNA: TGTGCCAGCAGTTCCCAAGCCTTTCGGGCTTTCTTT.

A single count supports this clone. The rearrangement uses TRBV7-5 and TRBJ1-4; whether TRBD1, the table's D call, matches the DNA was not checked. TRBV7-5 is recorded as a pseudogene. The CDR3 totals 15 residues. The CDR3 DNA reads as TGTGCCAGAAGCTGCCCGGGACAGGGGAATGAAAAACTGTTTTTT. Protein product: CARSCPGQGNEKLFF.

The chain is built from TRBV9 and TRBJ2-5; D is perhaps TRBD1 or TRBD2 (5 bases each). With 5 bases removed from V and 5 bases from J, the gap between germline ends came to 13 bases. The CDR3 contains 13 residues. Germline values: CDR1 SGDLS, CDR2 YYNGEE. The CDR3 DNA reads TGTGCCAGCAGGGGGACCCCGCAGGAGACCCAGTACTTC. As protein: CASRGTPQETQYF.

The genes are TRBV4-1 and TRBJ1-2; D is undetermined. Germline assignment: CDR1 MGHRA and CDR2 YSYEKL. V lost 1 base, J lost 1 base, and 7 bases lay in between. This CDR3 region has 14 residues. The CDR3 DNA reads TGCGCCAGCAGCCAAGGACGGAGTAACTATGGCTACACCTTC. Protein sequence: CASSQGRSNYGYTF.

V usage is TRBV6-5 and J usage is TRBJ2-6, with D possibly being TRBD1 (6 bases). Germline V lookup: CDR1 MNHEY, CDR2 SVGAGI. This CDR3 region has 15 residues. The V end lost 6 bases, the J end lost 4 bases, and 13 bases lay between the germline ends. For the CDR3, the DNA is TGTGCCAGCAGAAACAGGGATTTCGGGGCCAACGTCCTGACTTTC. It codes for CASRNRDFGANVLTF.

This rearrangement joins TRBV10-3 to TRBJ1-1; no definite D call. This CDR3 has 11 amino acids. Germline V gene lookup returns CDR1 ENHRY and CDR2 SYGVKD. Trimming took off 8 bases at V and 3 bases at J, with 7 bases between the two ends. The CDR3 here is CAIGGDTEAFF. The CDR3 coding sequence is TGTGCCATCGGCGGGGACACTGAAGCTTTCTTT.

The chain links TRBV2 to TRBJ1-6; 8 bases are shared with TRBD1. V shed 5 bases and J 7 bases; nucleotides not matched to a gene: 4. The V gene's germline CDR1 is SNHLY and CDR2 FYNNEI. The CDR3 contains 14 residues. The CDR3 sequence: CASSRTGRNSPLHF. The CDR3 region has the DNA TGTGCCAGCAGTCGGACAGGGCGGAATTCACCCCTCCACTTT.

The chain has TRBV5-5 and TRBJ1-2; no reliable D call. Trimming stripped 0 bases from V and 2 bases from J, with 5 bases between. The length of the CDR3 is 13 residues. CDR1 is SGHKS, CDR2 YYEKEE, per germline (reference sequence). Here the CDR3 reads CASSLVRNYGYTF. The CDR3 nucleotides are TGTGCCAGCAGCTTGGTCCGAAACTATGGCTACACCTTC.